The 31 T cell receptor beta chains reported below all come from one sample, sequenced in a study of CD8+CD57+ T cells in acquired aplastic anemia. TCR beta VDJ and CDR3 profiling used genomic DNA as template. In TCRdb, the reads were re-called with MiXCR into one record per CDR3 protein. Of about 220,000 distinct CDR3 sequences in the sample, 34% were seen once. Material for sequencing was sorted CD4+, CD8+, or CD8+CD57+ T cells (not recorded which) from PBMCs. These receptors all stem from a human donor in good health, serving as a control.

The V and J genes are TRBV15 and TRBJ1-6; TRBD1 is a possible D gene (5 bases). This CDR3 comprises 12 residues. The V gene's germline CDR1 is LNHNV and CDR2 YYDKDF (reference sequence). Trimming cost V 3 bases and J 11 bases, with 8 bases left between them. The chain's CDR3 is CATSSFRAPLHF. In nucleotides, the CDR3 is TGTGCCACCAGCAGCTTCAGGGCACCCCTCCACTTT.

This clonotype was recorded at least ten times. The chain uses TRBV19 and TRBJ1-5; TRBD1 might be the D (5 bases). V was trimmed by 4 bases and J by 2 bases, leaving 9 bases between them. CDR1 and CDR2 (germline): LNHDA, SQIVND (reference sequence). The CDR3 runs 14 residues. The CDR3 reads CASSTGRGNQPQHF. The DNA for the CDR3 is TGTGCCAGTAGTACAGGCAGGGGCAATCAGCCCCAGCATTTT.

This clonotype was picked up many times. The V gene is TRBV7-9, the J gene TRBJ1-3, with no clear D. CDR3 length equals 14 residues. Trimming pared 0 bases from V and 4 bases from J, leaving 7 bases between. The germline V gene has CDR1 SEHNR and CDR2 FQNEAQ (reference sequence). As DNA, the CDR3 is TGTGCCAGCAGCTTAGCATCGGGGGGAAACACCATATATTTT. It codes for CASSLASGGNTIYF.

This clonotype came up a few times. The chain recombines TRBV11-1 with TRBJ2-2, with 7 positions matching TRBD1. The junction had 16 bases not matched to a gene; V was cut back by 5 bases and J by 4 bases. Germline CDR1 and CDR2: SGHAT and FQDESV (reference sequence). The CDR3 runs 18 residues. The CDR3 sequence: CASSLPQSVGGSTGELFF. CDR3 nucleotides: TGTGCCAGCAGCCTACCTCAGTCGGTAGGGGGCAGCACCGGGGAGCTGTTTTTT.

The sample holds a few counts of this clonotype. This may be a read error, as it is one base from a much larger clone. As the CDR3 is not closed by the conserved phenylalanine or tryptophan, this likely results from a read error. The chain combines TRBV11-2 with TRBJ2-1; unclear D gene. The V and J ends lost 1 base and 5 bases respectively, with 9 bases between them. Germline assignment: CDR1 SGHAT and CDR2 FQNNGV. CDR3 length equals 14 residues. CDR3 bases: TGTGCCAGCAGCTTAGTGGGCACAGACAATGAGCAGTTCCTC. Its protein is CASSLVGTDNEQFL.

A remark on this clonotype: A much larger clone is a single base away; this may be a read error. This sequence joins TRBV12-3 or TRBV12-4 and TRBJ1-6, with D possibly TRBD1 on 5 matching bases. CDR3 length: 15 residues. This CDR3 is CASRPREPFNPPLHF. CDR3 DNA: TGTGCCAGCAGACCCAGGGAGCCCTTTAATCCACCCCTCCACTTT.

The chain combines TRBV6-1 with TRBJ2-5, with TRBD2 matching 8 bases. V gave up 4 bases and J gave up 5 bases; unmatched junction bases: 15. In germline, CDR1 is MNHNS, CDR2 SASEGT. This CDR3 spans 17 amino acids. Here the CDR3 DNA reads TGTGCCAGCAGTGCTTTCCGTTCAGCGGGAGTAAGCGAGACCCAGTACTTC. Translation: CASSAFRSAGVSETQYF.

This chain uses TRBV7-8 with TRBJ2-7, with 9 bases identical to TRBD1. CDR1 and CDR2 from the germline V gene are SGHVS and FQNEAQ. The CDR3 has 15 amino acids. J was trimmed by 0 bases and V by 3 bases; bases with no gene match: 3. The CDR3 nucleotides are TGTGCCAGCAGCTTCGGACAGGGGCCCTCCTACGAGCAGTACTTC. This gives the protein CASSFGQGPSYEQYF. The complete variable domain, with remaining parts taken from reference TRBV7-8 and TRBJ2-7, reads GAGVSQSPRYKVAKRGQDVALRCDPISGHVSLFWYQQALGQGPEFLTYFQNEAQLDKSGLPSDRFFAERPEGSVSTLKIQRTQQEDSAVYLCASSFGQGPSYEQYFGPGTRLTVT.

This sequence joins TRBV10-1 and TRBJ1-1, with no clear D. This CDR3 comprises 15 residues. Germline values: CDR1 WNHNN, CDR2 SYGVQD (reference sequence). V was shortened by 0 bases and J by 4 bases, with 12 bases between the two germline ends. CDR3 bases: TGCGCCAGCAGTGAGTCCGGGTTTAGAGGCACTGAAGCTTTCTTT. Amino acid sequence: CASSESGFRGTEAFF.

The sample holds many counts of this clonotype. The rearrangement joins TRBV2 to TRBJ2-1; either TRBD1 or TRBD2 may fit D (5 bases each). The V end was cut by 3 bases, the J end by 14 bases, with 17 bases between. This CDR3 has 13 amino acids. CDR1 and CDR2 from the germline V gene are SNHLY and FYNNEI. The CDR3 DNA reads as TGTGCCAGCAGTGAGTTGAGGACCGAGGGGAAGTTCTTC. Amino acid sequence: CASSELRTEGKFF.

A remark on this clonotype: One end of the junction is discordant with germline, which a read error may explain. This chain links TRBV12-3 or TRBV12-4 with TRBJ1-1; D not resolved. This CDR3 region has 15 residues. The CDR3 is CASSLDRRMNTEALF. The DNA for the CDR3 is TGTGCCAGCAGTTTAGACAGAAGAATGAACACTGAGGCTCTCTTT.

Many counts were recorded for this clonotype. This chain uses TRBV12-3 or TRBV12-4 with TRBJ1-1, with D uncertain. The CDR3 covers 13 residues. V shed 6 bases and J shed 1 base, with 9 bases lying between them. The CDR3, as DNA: TGTGCCAGCAGGCCCAACCCGAACACTGAAGCTTTCTTT. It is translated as CASRPNPNTEAFF.

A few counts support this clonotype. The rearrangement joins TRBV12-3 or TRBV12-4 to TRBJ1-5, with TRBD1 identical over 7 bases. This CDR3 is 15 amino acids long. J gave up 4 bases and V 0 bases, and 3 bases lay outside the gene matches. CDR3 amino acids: CASSLARTGNQPQHF. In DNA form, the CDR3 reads TGTGCCAGCAGTTTAGCCAGGACAGGTAATCAGCCCCAGCATTTT.

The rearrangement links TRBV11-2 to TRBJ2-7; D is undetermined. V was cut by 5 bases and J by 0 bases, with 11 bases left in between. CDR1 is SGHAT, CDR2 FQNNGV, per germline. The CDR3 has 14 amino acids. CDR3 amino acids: CASSPRPNSYEQYF. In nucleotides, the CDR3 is TGTGCCAGCAGCCCAAGACCCAACTCCTACGAGCAGTACTTC.

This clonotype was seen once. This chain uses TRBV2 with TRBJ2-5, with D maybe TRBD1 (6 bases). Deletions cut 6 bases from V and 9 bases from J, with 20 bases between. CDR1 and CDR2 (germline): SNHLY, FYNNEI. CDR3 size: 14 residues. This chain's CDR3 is CASSVPSTGQPQYF. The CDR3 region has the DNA TGTGCCAGCAGCGTACCCTCCACAGGACAGCCCCAGTACTTC.

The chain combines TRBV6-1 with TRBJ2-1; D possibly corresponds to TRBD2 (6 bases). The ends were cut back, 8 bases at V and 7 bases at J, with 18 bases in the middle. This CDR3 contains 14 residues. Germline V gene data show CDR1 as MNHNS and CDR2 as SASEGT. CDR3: CASRRVLGGNEQFF. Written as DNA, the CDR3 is TGTGCCAGCCGGAGGGTTCTCGGGGGTAATGAGCAGTTCTTC.

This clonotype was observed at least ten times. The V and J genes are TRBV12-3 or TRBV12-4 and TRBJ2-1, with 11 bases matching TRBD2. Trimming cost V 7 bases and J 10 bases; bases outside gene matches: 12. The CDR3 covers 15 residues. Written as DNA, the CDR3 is TGTGCCAGCAAACCGGGACTAGCGGTGAGTGGCGAGCAGTTCTTC. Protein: CASKPGLAVSGEQFF.

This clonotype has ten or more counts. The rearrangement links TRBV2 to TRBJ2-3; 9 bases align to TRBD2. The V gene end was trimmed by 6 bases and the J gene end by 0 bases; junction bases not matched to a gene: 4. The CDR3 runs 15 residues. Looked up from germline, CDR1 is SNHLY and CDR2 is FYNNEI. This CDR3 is CASRRGGPSTDTQYF. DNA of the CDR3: TGTGCCAGCAGGCGGGGGGGCCCAAGCACAGATACGCAGTATTTT.

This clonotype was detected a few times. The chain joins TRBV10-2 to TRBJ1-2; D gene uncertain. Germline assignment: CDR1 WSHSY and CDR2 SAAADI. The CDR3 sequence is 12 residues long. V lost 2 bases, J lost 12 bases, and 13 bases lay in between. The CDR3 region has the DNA TGCGCCAGCAGTGAGGGGAGGACTAGCGACACCTTC. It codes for CASSEGRTSDTF.

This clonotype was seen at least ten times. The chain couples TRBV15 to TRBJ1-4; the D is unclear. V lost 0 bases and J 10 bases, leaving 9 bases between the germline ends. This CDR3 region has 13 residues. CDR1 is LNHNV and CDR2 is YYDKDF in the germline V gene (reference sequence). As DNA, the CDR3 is TGTGCCACCAGCAGAGAGATGGCGGGAAAACTGTTTTTT. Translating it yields CATSREMAGKLFF. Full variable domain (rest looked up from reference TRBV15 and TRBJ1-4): DAMVIQNPRYQVTQFGKPVTLSCSQTLNHNVMYWYQQKSSQAPKLLFHYYDKDFNNEADTPDNFQSRRPNTSFCFLDIRSPGLGDTAMYLCATSREMAGKLFFGSGTQLSVL.

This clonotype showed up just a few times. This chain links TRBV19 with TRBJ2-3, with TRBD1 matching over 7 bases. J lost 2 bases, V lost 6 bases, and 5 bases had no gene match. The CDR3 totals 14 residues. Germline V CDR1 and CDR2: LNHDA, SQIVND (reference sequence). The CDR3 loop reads CASSSRGYTDTQYF. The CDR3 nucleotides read TGTGCCAGTAGCAGCAGGGGGTACACAGATACGCAGTATTTT.

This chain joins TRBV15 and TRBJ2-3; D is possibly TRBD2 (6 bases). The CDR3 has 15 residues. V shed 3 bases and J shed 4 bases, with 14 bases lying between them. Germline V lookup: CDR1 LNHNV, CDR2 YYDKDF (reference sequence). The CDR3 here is CATSREGKGADTQYF. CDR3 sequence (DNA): TGTGCCACCAGCAGGGAGGGGAAGGGCGCAGATACGCAGTATTTT.

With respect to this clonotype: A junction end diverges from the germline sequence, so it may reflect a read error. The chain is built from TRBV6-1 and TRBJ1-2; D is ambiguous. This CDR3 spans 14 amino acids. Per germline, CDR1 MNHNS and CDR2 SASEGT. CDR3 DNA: TGTGCCAGCAGGGTCGCCGGCTCTAACTATGGCTACGCCTTC. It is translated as CASRVAGSNYGYAF.

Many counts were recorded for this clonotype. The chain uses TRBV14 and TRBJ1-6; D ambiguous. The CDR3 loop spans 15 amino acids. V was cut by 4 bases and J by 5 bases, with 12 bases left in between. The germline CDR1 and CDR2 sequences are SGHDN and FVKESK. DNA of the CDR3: TGTGCCAGCAGCCGGGTTGACTTTCATAATTCACCCCTCCACTTT. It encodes CASSRVDFHNSPLHF.

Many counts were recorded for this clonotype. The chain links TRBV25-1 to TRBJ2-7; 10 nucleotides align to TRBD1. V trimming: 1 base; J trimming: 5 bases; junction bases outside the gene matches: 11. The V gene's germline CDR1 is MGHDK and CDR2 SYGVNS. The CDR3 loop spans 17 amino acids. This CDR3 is CASSELRTGGVSDEQYF. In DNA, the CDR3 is TGTGCCAGCAGTGAATTAAGGACAGGGGGGGTGTCCGACGAGCAGTACTTC.

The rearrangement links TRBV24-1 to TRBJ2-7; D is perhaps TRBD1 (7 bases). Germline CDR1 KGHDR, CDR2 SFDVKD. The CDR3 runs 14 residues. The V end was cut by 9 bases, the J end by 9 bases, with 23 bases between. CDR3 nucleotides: TGTGCCACCTCCCCTCGGACAGGAGGGGCCGGGCAGTACTTC. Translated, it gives CATSPRTGGAGQYF.

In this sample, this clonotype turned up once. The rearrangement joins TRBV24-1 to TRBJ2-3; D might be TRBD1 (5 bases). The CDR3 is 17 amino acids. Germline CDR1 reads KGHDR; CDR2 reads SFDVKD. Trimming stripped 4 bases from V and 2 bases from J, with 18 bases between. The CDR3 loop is CATSDVTALLNTDTQYF. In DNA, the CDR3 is TGTGCCACCAGTGACGTGACAGCGCTATTAAACACAGATACGCAGTATTTT.

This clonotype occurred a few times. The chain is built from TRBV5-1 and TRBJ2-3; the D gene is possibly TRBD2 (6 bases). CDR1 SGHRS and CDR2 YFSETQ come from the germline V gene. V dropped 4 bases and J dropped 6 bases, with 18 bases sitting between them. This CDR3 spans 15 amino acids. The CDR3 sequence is CASSVGDSEVDTQYF. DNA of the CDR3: TGCGCCAGCAGCGTCGGGGACTCCGAGGTCGATACGCAGTATTTT. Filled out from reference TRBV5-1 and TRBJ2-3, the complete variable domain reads KAGVTQTPRYLIKTRGQQVTLSCSPISGHRSVSWYQQTPGQGLQFLFEYFSETQRNKGNFPGRFSGRQFSNSRSEMNVSTLELGDSALYLCASSVGDSEVDTQYFGPGTRLTVL.

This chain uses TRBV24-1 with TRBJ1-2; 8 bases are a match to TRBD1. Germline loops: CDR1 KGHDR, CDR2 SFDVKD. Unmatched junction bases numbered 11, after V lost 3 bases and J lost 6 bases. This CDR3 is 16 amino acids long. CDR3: CATSDPRTGNNHGYTF. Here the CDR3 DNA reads TGTGCCACCAGTGATCCACGGACAGGGAATAATCATGGCTACACCTTC.

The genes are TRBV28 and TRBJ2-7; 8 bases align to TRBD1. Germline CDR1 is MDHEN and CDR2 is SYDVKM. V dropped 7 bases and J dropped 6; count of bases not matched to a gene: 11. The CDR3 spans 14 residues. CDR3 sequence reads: CASTSDRDTGEQYF. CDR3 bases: TGTGCCAGCACATCGGACAGGGATACCGGCGAGCAGTACTTC. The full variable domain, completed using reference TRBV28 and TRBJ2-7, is DVKVTQSSRYLVKRTGEKVFLECVQDMDHENMFWYRQDPGLGLRLIYFSYDVKMKEKGDIPEGYSVSREKKERFSLILESASTNQTSMYLCASTSDRDTGEQYFGPGTRLTVT.

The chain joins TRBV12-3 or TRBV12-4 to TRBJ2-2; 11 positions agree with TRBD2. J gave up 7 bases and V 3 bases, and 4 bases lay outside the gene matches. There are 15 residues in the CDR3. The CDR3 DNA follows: TGTGCCAGCAGTTTGGGACTAGCGGCCGACGGGGAGCTGTTTTTT. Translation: CASSLGLAADGELFF.